These 7 T cell receptor beta chains originate from one sample sequenced in a study of glioma-infiltrating T cells after dendritic cell vaccination. TCRdb's copy holds only in-frame clones and misses some; the assay was immunoSEQ multiplex PCR. Here the sample spans around 32,000 clones, 85% to 95% being singletons. This specimen consisted of blood, obtained before dendritic cell vaccination. All receptors derive from a human donor with glioblastoma.

This chain connects TRBV5-1 to TRBJ1-1; 9 bases fit TRBD1. In germline, CDR1 is SGHRS, CDR2 YFSETQ. CDR3 length: 14 amino acids. Germline trimming cut 5 bases from V and 4 bases from J; bases unmatched to any gene: 6. The CDR3: CASSPVTGGTEAFF. As DNA, the CDR3 is TGCGCCAGCAGTCCGGTGACAGGGGGCACTGAAGCTTTCTTT.

This clone was detected only a few times. The genes are TRBV2 and TRBJ2-1; D may be TRBD2 (5 bases). This CDR3 region has 12 residues. The germline V gene encodes CDR1 SNHLY and CDR2 FYNNEI. V was clipped by 6 bases and J by 6 bases, with 9 bases between them. The CDR3 sequence: CASRASGNEQFF. The CDR3 DNA follows: TGTGCCAGCAGGGCCAGCGGCAATGAGCAGTTCTTC.

The chain is built from TRBV12-5 and TRBJ1-5; D remains ambiguous. Germline CDR1 and CDR2: LGHNT and FRNRAP. Deletions cut 7 bases from V and 6 bases from J, with 10 bases between. The CDR3 totals 12 residues. Here the CDR3 DNA reads TGTGCTAGTGTTCGGGTGGGTCAGCCCCAGCATTTT. It yields the protein CASVRVGQPQHF.

The CDR3 nucleotides are TGTGCCAGTAGGGTCGACAGGGCAGGTTCCGAGCAGTACTTC. Protein sequence: CASRVDRAGSEQYF. This chain links TRBV19 with TRBJ2-7; TRBD1 matches at 7 bases. Germline assignment: CDR1 LNHDA and CDR2 SQIVND (reference sequence). CDR3 length: 14 residues. Germline trimming cut 6 bases from V and 6 bases from J; bases unmatched to any gene: 11.

V is TRBV7-9 and J is TRBJ2-3; 8 bases agree with TRBD2. The germline V gene encodes CDR1 SEHNR and CDR2 FQNEAQ (reference sequence). J lost 4 bases, V lost 10 bases, and 10 bases had no gene match. The CDR3 spans 14 residues. The CDR3 DNA follows: TGTGCCATCTTGGGGAGCGGGGGTGCAGATACGCAGTATTTT. It yields the protein CAILGSGGADTQYF.

CDR3 amino acids: CASSLLTMNTEAFF. In nucleotides, the CDR3 is TGTGCCAGCAGCTTGCTAACTATGAACACTGAAGCTTTCTTT. The rearrangement links TRBV5-6 to TRBJ1-1; no clear D. Per germline, CDR1 SGHDT and CDR2 YYEEEE. The CDR3 length is 14 residues. The ends were cut back, 1 base at V and 0 bases at J, with 7 bases in the middle. Supplemented by reference TRBV5-6 and TRBJ1-1, the full variable domain reads DAGVTQSPTHLIKTRGQQVTLRCSPKSGHDTVSWYQQALGQGPQFIFQYYEEEERQRGNFPDRFSGHQFPNYSSELNVNALLLGDSALYLCASSLLTMNTEAFFGQGTRLTVV.

The chain is built from TRBV27 and TRBJ2-5; TRBD1 aligns across 9 bases. Per germline, CDR1 MNHEY and CDR2 SMNVEV (reference sequence). CDR3 length equals 17 residues. With 2 bases clipped from V and 5 bases from J, the junction kept 12 bases outside the gene matches. The CDR3 DNA follows: TGTGCCAGCAGTTTAAGGGGACAGGGAAGGAGTTGGGAGACCCAGTACTTC. It is translated as CASSLRGQGRSWETQYF.